A single sample gave rise to the 29 T cell receptor beta chains below, sequenced in a study of cytomegalovirus exposure and HLA in healthy donors. Method: immunoSEQ multiplex PCR; TCRdb's copy keeps in-frame clones and lacks some. The data show fewer than 200,000 clones, 87% seen once. Sequencing input: PBMCs. The receptors originated from a woman aged 25 to 39 in good health and CMV-seronegative.

The chain recombines TRBV10-2 with TRBJ1-2, with D possibly TRBD1 on 5 matching bases. Germline lookup yields CDR1 WSHSY and CDR2 SAAADI. CDR3 length: 13 amino acids. V lost 9 bases and J lost 4, with 15 bases in between. CDR3: CASYHGGGYGYTF. The CDR3 DNA sequence: TGCGCCAGTTATCATGGGGGAGGCTATGGCTACACCTTC.

The chain recombines TRBV4-1 with TRBJ1-2; 8 bases fit TRBD1. Per the germline V gene, CDR1 is MGHRA and CDR2 is YSYEKL. Losses at the gene ends were 2 bases for V and 2 bases for J; bases not matched to a gene: 7. The CDR3 covers 16 residues. CDR3 in DNA: TGCGCCAGCAGCCAACCGTTGACAGGGGCGAACTATGGCTACACCTTC. Translation gives CASSQPLTGANYGYTF.

The V call is TRBV4-3, the J call TRBJ1-1, with D perhaps TRBD1 (6 bases). The length of the CDR3 is 13 residues. The V gene's germline CDR1 is LGHNA and CDR2 YSLEER. V was shortened by 3 bases and J by 8 bases, with 13 bases between the two germline ends. The DNA of the CDR3 is TGCGCCAGCAGCCATCGAAGGGGGTTCGAAGCTTTCTTT. Its translation is CASSHRRGFEAFF.

The V gene is TRBV6-5, the J gene TRBJ1-1; D is uncertain. CDR3 length equals 12 residues. Germline V CDR1 and CDR2: MNHEY, SVGAGI. V shed 0 bases and J shed 5 bases, with 4 bases lying between them. In nucleotides, the CDR3 is TGTGCCAGCAGTTACTCGACTACTGAAGCTTTCTTT. It specifies CASSYSTTEAFF.

V and J are TRBV5-1 and TRBJ1-1; TRBD1 is a possible D gene (6 bases). V lost 3 bases, J lost 0 bases, and 12 bases lay in between. The CDR3 runs 15 residues. CDR1 is SGHRS, CDR2 YFSETQ, per germline. CDR3 sequence reads: CASSSQGTLNTEAFF. CDR3 coding DNA: TGCGCCAGCAGCTCGCAGGGGACCTTGAACACTGAAGCTTTCTTT.

The table lists this clone with a count of one. The chain joins TRBV18 to TRBJ2-3; D may be TRBD1 (6 bases). V was pared by 1 base and J by 0 bases, with 11 bases between. This CDR3 is built from 16 residues. CDR1 is KGHSH and CDR2 is LQKENI in the germline V gene. CDR3 nucleotides: TGTGCCAGCTCACCACTAAAACAGGGAAGCACAGATACGCAGTATTTT. This encodes CASSPLKQGSTDTQYF.

V and J are TRBV6-4 and TRBJ2-1; no clear D gene. V lost 0 bases to trimming and J lost 10 bases, with 10 bases between them. CDR3 length equals 13 residues. Germline CDR1 and CDR2: MRHNA and SNTAGT. CDR3 bases: TGTGCCAGCAGTGACTCGAAACGAAGCGAGCAGTTCTTC. This gives the protein CASSDSKRSEQFF.

This sequence joins TRBV2 and TRBJ2-5; 14 nucleotides align to TRBD2. The germline CDR1 and CDR2 sequences are SNHLY and FYNNEI. J was trimmed by 5 bases and V by 7 bases; bases with no gene match: 6. The length of the CDR3 is 15 residues. CDR3 amino acids: CASNRLAGGRETQYF. For the CDR3, the DNA is TGTGCCAGCAACAGACTAGCGGGGGGGCGCGAGACCCAGTACTTC.

The rearrangement joins TRBV7-9 to TRBJ2-7, with D perhaps matching TRBD2 (6 bases). Between the trimmed V and J ends, which lost 2 bases and 6 bases, there was a span of 20 bases. The CDR3 consists of 16 residues. The V gene's germline CDR1 is SEHNR and CDR2 FQNEAQ (reference sequence). CDR3 protein: CASSLIGGPMGGEQYF. In DNA, the CDR3 is TGTGCCAGCAGCTTAATCGGGGGACCTATGGGCGGCGAGCAGTACTTC.

The chain couples TRBV6-1 to TRBJ2-7; D unresolved. Germline CDR1 MNHNS, CDR2 SASEGT. The CDR3 has 13 amino acids. V was cut by 5 bases and J by 3 bases, with 11 bases left in between. CDR3 protein: CASSLDSYYEQYF. The CDR3 DNA sequence: TGTGCCAGCAGTCTAGACTCTTACTACGAGCAGTACTTC.

The rearrangement joins TRBV6-1 to TRBJ2-1; D is unresolved. Germline values: CDR1 MNHNS, CDR2 SASEGT. Between the trimmed V and J ends, which lost 6 bases and 6 bases, there was a span of 18 bases. The CDR3 is 15 residues long. CDR3 sequence reads: CASSARKSYVNEQFF. The CDR3 DNA is TGTGCCAGCAGCGCCAGGAAGAGTTATGTCAATGAGCAGTTCTTC.

In its sample, this clone was seen once. The chain joins TRBV7-2 to TRBJ2-1; 7 bases are shared with TRBD2. V gave up 0 bases and J gave up 5 bases; unmatched junction bases: 7. CDR3 size: 16 residues. Germline-derived CDR1 and CDR2 are SGHTA and FQGNSA. CDR3 residues: CASSLAVARGNNEQFF. DNA of the CDR3: TGTGCCAGCAGCTTAGCGGTTGCGCGGGGGAACAATGAGCAGTTCTTC.

This chain uses TRBV6-5 with TRBJ2-1, with D possibly matching TRBD2 (7 bases). V was clipped by 3 bases and J by 7 bases, with 19 bases between them. In germline, CDR1 is MNHEY, CDR2 SVGAGI. The CDR3 length is 16 residues. The CDR3 reads CASSYSFGGLVNEQFF. Here the CDR3 DNA reads TGTGCCAGCAGTTATTCTTTCGGGGGGCTCGTAAATGAGCAGTTCTTC.

This sequence joins TRBV6-1 and TRBJ2-2; TRBD1 matches 8 bases. The CDR3 contains 14 residues. CDR1 is MNHNS, CDR2 SASEGT, per germline. V dropped 6 bases and J dropped 5; count of bases not matched to a gene: 5. The chain's CDR3 is CASRDRDETGELFF. In DNA, the CDR3 is TGTGCCAGCAGGGACAGGGATGAGACCGGGGAGCTGTTTTTT.

The V call is TRBV11-2, the J call TRBJ2-7, with 7 bases fitting TRBD1. The V and J ends lost 3 bases and 1 base, in that order; junction bases with no gene match: 12. The CDR3 loop spans 17 amino acids. Germline CDR1 is SGHAT and CDR2 is FQNNGV. Here the CDR3 reads CASSFAGTAYTSYEQYF. The DNA for the CDR3 is TGTGCCAGCAGCTTTGCCGGGACAGCCTACACTTCCTACGAGCAGTACTTC. The whole variable domain, filled in from reference TRBV11-2 and TRBJ2-7, reads EAGVAQSPRYKIIEKRQSVAFWCNPISGHATLYWYQQILGQGPKLLIQFQNNGVVDDSQLPKDRFSAERLKGVDSTLKIQPAKLEDSAVYLCASSFAGTAYTSYEQYFGPGTRLTVT.

The chain combines TRBV5-1 with TRBJ1-2; D gene uncertain. Germline CDR1 reads SGHRS; CDR2 reads YFSETQ. The V and J ends lost 1 base and 6 bases respectively, with 13 bases between them. The CDR3 length is 14 residues. The DNA for the CDR3 is TGCGCCAGCAGCTTGACATCGGGAAGGGATGGCTACACCTTC. Protein product: CASSLTSGRDGYTF.

The genes are TRBV2 and TRBJ1-1, with D uncertain. The V gene's germline CDR1 is SNHLY and CDR2 FYNNEI. There are 14 residues in the CDR3. V was pared by 8 bases and J by 1 base, with 14 bases between. DNA of the CDR3: TGTGCCAGCCGGTATAGGTTAGCGAACACTGAAGCTTTCTTT. The encoded protein is CASRYRLANTEAFF. Filled out from reference TRBV2 and TRBJ1-1, the complete variable domain reads EPEVTQTPSHQVTQMGQEVILRCVPISNHLYFYWYRQILGQKVEFLVSFYNNEISEKSEIFDDQFSVERPDGSNFTLKIRSTKLEDSAMYFCASRYRLANTEAFFGQGTRLTVV.

The V and J genes are TRBV9 and TRBJ2-7, with 7 bases lining up with TRBD1. V lost 5 bases, J lost 2 bases, and 4 bases stayed unmatched. The germline CDR1 and CDR2 sequences are SGDLS and YYNGEE. This CDR3 comprises 13 residues. Written as DNA, the CDR3 is TGTGCCAGCAGTAAACAGGGGACCTACGAGCAGTACTTC. Translating it yields CASSKQGTYEQYF.

CDR3 region: CAWTSGTYEQYF. The DNA for the CDR3 is TGTGCCTGGACTAGCGGGACCTACGAGCAGTACTTC. The chain couples TRBV30 to TRBJ2-7; 9 nucleotides align to TRBD2. The CDR3 loop spans 12 amino acids. The J segment lost 2 bases and the V segment lost 4 bases, leaving 0 bases of the junction unmatched. Germline V lookup: CDR1 GTSNPN, CDR2 SVGIG (reference sequence).

The chain uses TRBV30 and TRBJ1-2; TRBD1 matches 9 bases. The CDR3 extends over 15 amino acids. CDR1 and CDR2 from the germline V gene are GTSNPN and SVGIG (reference sequence). V was pared by 3 bases and J by 8 bases, with 13 bases of the junction left unmatched. The CDR3 bases are TGTGCCTGGAGGACCCCCGGGACAGGGAGGGGCGGCTACACCTTC. This gives the protein CAWRTPGTGRGGYTF.

V gene TRBV10-3 combines with J gene TRBJ1-2; D is unclear. V was shortened by 3 bases and J by 0 bases, with 11 bases between the two germline ends. The CDR3 totals 15 residues. CDR1 is ENHRY, CDR2 SYGVKD, per germline. The CDR3 loop is CAISELRPANYGYTF. In DNA form, the CDR3 reads TGTGCCATCAGTGAATTGCGGCCGGCTAACTATGGCTACACCTTC.

The V call is TRBV11-2, the J call TRBJ2-1, with TRBD2 identical over 11 bases. The length of the CDR3 is 15 residues. V trimming: 1 base; J trimming: 8 bases; junction bases outside the gene matches: 4. CDR1 SGHAT and CDR2 FQNNGV come from the germline V gene. The CDR3 reads CASSLGSGGADEQFF. The CDR3 DNA follows: TGTGCCAGCAGCTTAGGTAGCGGGGGGGCCGATGAGCAGTTCTTC. Together with reference TRBV11-2 and TRBJ2-1, the CDR3 gives the full variable domain: EAGVAQSPRYKIIEKRQSVAFWCNPISGHATLYWYQQILGQGPKLLIQFQNNGVVDDSQLPKDRFSAERLKGVDSTLKIQPAKLEDSAVYLCASSLGSGGADEQFFGPGTRLTVL.

This rearrangement joins TRBV5-8 to TRBJ2-7, with TRBD1 identical over 9 bases. Germline-derived CDR1 and CDR2 are SGHTS and YDEGEE. V shed 4 bases and J 7 bases; nucleotides not matched to a gene: 9. There are 14 residues in the CDR3. CDR3 residues: CASSPWTGELEQYF. Written as DNA, the CDR3 is TGTGCCAGCAGCCCTTGGACAGGGGAACTGGAGCAGTACTTC.

V gene TRBV10-3 combines with J gene TRBJ1-1; 8 nucleotides agree with TRBD1. Germline V gene sequence: CDR1 ENHRY, CDR2 SYGVKD. The CDR3 totals 15 residues. J gave up 3 bases and V 8 bases, and 11 bases lay outside the gene matches. The DNA for the CDR3 is TGTGCCATCGGCTCAGGGGGCTACGGAGACACTGAAGCTTTCTTT. This sequence encodes CAIGSGGYGDTEAFF.

The gene calls are TRBV11-3 and TRBJ2-1; 11 nucleotides align to TRBD2. J gave up 6 bases and V 4 bases, and 8 bases lay outside the gene matches. The germline gives CDR1 SGHNT, CDR2 YENEEA. This CDR3 region has 16 residues. The chain's CDR3 is CASSSSSGGAVNEQFF. CDR3 in DNA: TGTGCCAGCAGCTCAAGTAGCGGGGGGGCGGTCAATGAGCAGTTCTTC.

This chain uses TRBV9 with TRBJ1-1; 8 bases fit TRBD1. The CDR3 is made up of 14 amino acids. V shed 4 bases and J 2 bases; nucleotides not matched to a gene: 4. Per germline, CDR1 SGDLS and CDR2 YYNGEE. CDR3 sequence: CASSSGGSNTEAFF. CDR3 DNA: TGTGCCAGCAGCTCAGGGGGCAGTAACACTGAAGCTTTCTTT.

The genes are TRBV13 and TRBJ2-7; TRBD2 matches at 15 bases. Unmatched junction bases numbered 11, after V lost 5 bases and J lost 3 bases. CDR3 size: 18 residues. Germline CDR1 is PRHDT and CDR2 is FYEKMQ (reference sequence). CDR3 coding DNA: TGTGCCAGCAGCCGAGCCGGGACTAGCGGGGGGTTCAACTACGAGCAGTACTTC. Its translation: CASSRAGTSGGFNYEQYF. The full variable domain, in which reference TRBV13 and TRBJ2-7 provide the parts outside the CDR3, is AAGVIQSPRHLIKEKRETATLKCYPIPRHDTVYWYQQGPGQDPQFLISFYEKMQSDKGSIPDRFSAQQFSDYHSELNMSSLELGDSALYFCASSRAGTSGGFNYEQYFGPGTRLTVT.

The gene calls are TRBV15 and TRBJ2-5; a possible D gene is TRBD1 (5 bases). The CDR3 extends over 10 amino acids. V lost 9 bases and J lost 4, with 6 bases in between. Germline V lookup: CDR1 LNHNV, CDR2 YYDKDF (reference sequence). The CDR3 DNA follows: TGTGCCACTAGGGGAGAGACCCAGTACTTC. Encoded protein: CATRGETQYF.

This rearrangement joins TRBV10-3 to TRBJ2-3, with D hard to call. Germline V CDR1 and CDR2: ENHRY, SYGVKD. The CDR3 extends over 14 amino acids. Trimming removed 2 bases from V and 0 bases from J, with 6 bases in between. The CDR3 DNA reads as TGTGCCATCAGTGAGCAGATTAGCACAGATACGCAGTATTTT. Residues: CAISEQISTDTQYF.